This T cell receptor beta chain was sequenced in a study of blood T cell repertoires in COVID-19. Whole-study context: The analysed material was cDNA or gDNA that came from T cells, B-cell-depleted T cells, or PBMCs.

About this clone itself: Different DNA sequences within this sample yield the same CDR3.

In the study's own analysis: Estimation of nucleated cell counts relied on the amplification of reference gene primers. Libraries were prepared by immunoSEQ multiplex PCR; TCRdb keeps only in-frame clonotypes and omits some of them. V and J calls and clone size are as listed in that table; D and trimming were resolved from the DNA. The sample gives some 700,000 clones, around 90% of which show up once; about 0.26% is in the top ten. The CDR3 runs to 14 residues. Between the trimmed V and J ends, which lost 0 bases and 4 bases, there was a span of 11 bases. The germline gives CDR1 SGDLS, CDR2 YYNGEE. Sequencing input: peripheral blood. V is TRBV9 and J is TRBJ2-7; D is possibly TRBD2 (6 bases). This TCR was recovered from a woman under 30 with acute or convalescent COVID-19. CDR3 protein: CASSVAGVTYEQYF. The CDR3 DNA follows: TGTGCCAGCAGCGTAGCGGGGGTGACTTACGAGCAGTACTTC.